This T cell receptor (beta chain) originates from a study of cytomegalovirus exposure and HLA in healthy donors. Study-level findings and limits: Later analysis showed most CMV-associated TCR beta chains appearing HLA-restricted. There were some public TCRs occurring in many donors, but most TCR sequences were rare.

The CDR3 consists of 13 residues. Per the germline V gene, CDR1 is SGHVS and CDR2 is FNYEAQ. With 5 bases removed from V and 5 bases from J, the gap between germline ends came to 13 bases. Comments on this clone: Its antigen is as yet unknown.

13 Jbeta primers and 60 Vbeta primers were used for the PCR. Sequenced by immunoSEQ multiplex PCR; TCRdb stores in-frame clones only, minus some. This table holds about 100,000 clones, over 60% found once. The TCR sequence derives from a male donor in good health and CMV-seronegative. The rearrangement joins TRBV7-6 to TRBJ2-7, with D hard to call. Sequencing was done on a sample of PBMCs. The chain's CDR3 is CASSRRVMHEQYF. The CDR3 DNA reads TGTGCCAGCAGCCGACGGGTTATGCACGAGCAGTACTTC. Based on the CDR3 plus reference TRBV7-6 and TRBJ2-7, the full variable domain is GAGVSQSPRYKVTKRGQDVALRCDPISGHVSLYWYRQALGQGPEFLTYFNYEAQQDKSGLPNDRFSAERPEGSISTLTIQRTEQRDSAMYRCASSRRVMHEQYFGPGTRLTVT.